Shown below are 5 T cell receptor beta chains from a single sample sequenced in a study of control samples from healthy donors and cancer patients. The data were produced by immunoSEQ multiplex PCR, yet TCRdb's version contains in-frame clones alone and is incomplete. The top ten hold approximately 14% of the sample, which has 130,000 to 150,000 clones, roughly 94% seen once. Material: PBMCs. Receptors were obtained from a man aged 60 to 75 with colorectal cancer.

The chain uses TRBV7-8 and TRBJ2-2; a possible D gene is TRBD1 (5 bases). V was trimmed by 1 base and J by 5 bases, leaving 8 bases between them. Germline assignment: CDR1 SGHVS and CDR2 FQNEAQ. The CDR3 has 14 residues. CDR3 in DNA: TGTGCCAGCAGCTTAGACCAGGGTACCGGGGAGCTGTTTTTT. Amino acid sequence: CASSLDQGTGELFF. Complete variable domain (other parts from reference TRBV7-8 and TRBJ2-2): GAGVSQSPRYKVAKRGQDVALRCDPISGHVSLFWYQQALGQGPEFLTYFQNEAQLDKSGLPSDRFFAERPEGSVSTLKIQRTQQEDSAVYLCASSLDQGTGELFFGEGSRLTVL.

The chain links TRBV10-3 to TRBJ1-2; 10 bases are a match to TRBD1. The CDR3 sequence is 15 residues long. In germline, CDR1 is ENHRY, CDR2 SYGVKD. J lost 1 base, V lost 1 base, and 0 bases had no gene match. As DNA, the CDR3 is TGTGCCATCAGTGAGTGGGACAGGGGTAACTATGGCTACACCTTC. Protein sequence: CAISEWDRGNYGYTF.

This clone appeared once. The chain carries TRBV5-1 and TRBJ2-2, with D perhaps matching TRBD1 (6 bases). Trimming took off 4 bases at V and 3 bases at J, with 13 bases between the two ends. The CDR3 is 15 amino acids. Germline values: CDR1 SGHRS, CDR2 YFSETQ. The CDR3 is CASSEGQLDTGELFF. In nucleotides, the CDR3 is TGCGCCAGCAGCGAGGGACAACTCGACACCGGGGAGCTGTTTTTT.

V usage is TRBV3-1 (or the pseudogene TRBV3-2) and J usage is TRBJ2-7, with 8 bases identical to TRBD1. Trimming at V came to 3 bases and at J to 2 bases, leaving 0 bases not matched to a gene. This CDR3 is 13 amino acids long. Germline CDR1 LGHDT, CDR2 YNNKEL (reference sequence). CDR3 in DNA: TGTGCCAGCAGCCAGGACAGGGCCTACGAGCAGTACTTC. This translates into CASSQDRAYEQYF.

This chain links TRBV30 with TRBJ1-2; no reliable D call. The CDR3 contains 12 residues. V lost 0 bases and J lost 5, with 7 bases in between. CDR1 is GTSNPN, CDR2 SVGIG, per germline (reference sequence). CDR3 nucleotides: TGTGCCTGGAGTGTTTCTCAGTATGGCTACACCTTC. Protein: CAWSVSQYGYTF.